This T cell receptor (beta chain) was sequenced during a study of beta chain features in type 1 diabetes. Notes on the study in general: The study found moderately but significantly shorter TCRB CDR3s in all four CD4+ subsets of Type 1 diabetes patients.

Expressed TCRB transcripts were sequenced after all isolated RNA was converted to cDNA. Clones were read by immunoSEQ multiplex PCR, and TCRdb kept only the in-frame ones, dropping some. The sample has 250,000 to 350,000 clones, approximately 15% seen once. On this clone itself: Antigen specificity is unknown.

Germline-derived CDR1 and CDR2 are SQVTM and ANQGSEA. Deletions cut 4 bases from V and 5 bases from J, with 14 bases between. The CDR3 runs to 13 residues. Sequenced material: naive CD4+ T cells from blood. The source is a man younger than 40 with type 1 diabetes. The V call is TRBV29-1, the J call TRBJ2-5; maybe TRBD2 (7 bases). This chain's CDR3 is CSVVFGGPETQYF. DNA of the CDR3: TGCAGCGTTGTATTCGGGGGGCCGGAGACCCAGTACTTC.